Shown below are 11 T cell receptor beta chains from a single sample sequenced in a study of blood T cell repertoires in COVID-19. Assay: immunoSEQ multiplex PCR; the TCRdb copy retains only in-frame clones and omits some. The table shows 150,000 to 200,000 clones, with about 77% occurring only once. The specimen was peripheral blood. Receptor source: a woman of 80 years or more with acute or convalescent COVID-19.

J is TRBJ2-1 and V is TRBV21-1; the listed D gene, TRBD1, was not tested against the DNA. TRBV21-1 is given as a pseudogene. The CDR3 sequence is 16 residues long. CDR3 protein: CADETGCQSSYNEQFF. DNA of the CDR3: TGTGCTGACGAGACAGGTTGTCAGAGCTCCTACAATGAGCAGTTCTTC.

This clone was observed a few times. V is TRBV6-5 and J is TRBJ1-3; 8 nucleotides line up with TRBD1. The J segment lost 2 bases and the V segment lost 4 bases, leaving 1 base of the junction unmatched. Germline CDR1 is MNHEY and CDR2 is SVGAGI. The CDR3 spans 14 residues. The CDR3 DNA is TGTGCCAGCAGTTGGGGACAGGCTGGAAACACCATATATTTT. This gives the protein CASSWGQAGNTIYF.

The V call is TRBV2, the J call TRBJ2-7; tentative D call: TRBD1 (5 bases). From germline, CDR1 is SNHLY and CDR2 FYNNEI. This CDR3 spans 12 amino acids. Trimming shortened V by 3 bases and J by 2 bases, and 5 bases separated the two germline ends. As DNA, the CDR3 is TGTGCCAGCAGTGACAGGGCCTACGAGCAGTACTTC. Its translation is CASSDRAYEQYF.

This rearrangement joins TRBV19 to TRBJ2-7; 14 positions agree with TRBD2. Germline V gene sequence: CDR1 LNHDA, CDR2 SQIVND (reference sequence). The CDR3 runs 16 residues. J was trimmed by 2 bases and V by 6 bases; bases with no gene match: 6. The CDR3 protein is CASSRGLAGAPYEQYF. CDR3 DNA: TGTGCCAGTAGCCGGGGACTAGCGGGGGCCCCCTACGAGCAGTACTTC. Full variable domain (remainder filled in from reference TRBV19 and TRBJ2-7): DGGITQSPKYLFRKEGQNVTLSCEQNLNHDAMYWYRQDPGQGLRLIYYSQIVNDFQKGDIAEGYSVSREKKESFPLTVTSAQKNPTAFYLCASSRGLAGAPYEQYFGPGTRLTVT.

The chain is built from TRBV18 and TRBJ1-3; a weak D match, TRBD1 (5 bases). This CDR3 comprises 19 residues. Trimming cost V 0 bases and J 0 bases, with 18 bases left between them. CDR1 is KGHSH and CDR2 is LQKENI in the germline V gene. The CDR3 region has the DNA TGTGCCAGCTCACCACCGTTCGACAGCCTTTCCTCCTCTGGAAACACCATATATTTT. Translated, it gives CASSPPFDSLSSSGNTIYF. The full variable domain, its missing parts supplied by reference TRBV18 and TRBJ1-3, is NAGVMQNPRHLVRRRGQEARLRCSPMKGHSHVYWYRQLPEEGLKFMVYLQKENIIDESGMPKERFSAEFPKEGPSILRIQQVVRGDSAAYFCASSPPFDSLSSSGNTIYFGEGSWLTVV.

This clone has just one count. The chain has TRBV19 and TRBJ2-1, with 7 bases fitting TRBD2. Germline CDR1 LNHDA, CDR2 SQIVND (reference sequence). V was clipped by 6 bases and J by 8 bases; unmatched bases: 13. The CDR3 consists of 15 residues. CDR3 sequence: CASRRLAGVSHEQFF. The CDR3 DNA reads TGTGCCAGTAGAAGACTAGCCGGCGTTAGCCATGAGCAGTTCTTC.

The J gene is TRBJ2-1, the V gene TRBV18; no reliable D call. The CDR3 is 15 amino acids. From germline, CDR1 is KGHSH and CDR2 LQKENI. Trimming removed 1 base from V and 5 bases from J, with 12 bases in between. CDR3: CASSPRLEDNNEQFF. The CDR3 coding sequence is TGTGCCAGCTCACCACGTCTCGAAGACAACAATGAGCAGTTCTTC.

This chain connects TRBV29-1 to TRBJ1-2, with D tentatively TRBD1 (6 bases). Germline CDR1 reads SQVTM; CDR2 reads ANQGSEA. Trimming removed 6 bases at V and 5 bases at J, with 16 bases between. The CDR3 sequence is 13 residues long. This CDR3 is CSVRWAGAYGYTF. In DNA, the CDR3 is TGCAGCGTCCGCTGGGCAGGGGCTTATGGCTACACCTTC.

CDR3 DNA sequence: TGCGCCAGCAGTACCCGACCGGCGGCGGGAGAAAAACTGTTTTTT. Amino acids: CASSTRPAAGEKLFF. V and J are TRBV5-1 and TRBJ1-4; D unresolved. The V and J ends lost 5 bases and 8 bases respectively, with 19 bases between them. The CDR3 sequence is 15 residues long. In germline, CDR1 is SGHRS, CDR2 YFSETQ.

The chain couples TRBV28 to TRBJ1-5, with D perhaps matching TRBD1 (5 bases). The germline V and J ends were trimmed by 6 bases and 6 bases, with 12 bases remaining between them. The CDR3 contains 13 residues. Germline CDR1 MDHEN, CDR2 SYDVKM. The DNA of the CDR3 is TGTGCCAGCAGCTCGGCAGGGTCTCAGCCCCAGCATTTT. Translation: CASSSAGSQPQHF. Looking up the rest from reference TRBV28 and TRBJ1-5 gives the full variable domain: DVKVTQSSRYLVKRTGEKVFLECVQDMDHENMFWYRQDPGLGLRLIYFSYDVKMKEKGDIPEGYSVSREKKERFSLILESASTNQTSMYLCASSSAGSQPQHFGDGTRLSIL.

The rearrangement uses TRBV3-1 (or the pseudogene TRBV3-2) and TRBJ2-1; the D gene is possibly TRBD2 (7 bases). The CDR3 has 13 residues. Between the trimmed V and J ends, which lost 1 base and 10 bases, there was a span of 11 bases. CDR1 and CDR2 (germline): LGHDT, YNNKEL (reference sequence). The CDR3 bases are TGTGCCAGCAGCCAAGTGAGGGGGGGAGAGCAGTTCTTC. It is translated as CASSQVRGGEQFF.